This TCR beta chain was obtained from a study of type 1 regulatory T cells. Via MiXCR, TCRdb re-called the reads, giving one row per CDR3 protein. The sample includes about 97,000 distinct CDR3 sequences, about 28% seen only once; the top ten take 2% to 2.5%. The clonotype was recovered from a human donor in good health. Sample: CD4+ T cells, either the whole sample or a sorted fraction (not recorded which).

The CDR3 reads CSASSGQIGSGANVLTF. The CDR3, as DNA: TGCAGTGCTAGCTCGGGACAGATAGGCTCTGGGGCCAACGTCCTGACTTTC. The V and J genes are TRBV20-1 and TRBJ2-6; TRBD1 aligns across 7 bases. CDR3 length equals 17 residues. Unmatched junction bases numbered 8, after V lost 3 bases and J lost 0 bases. Germline-derived CDR1 and CDR2 are DFQATT and SNEGSKA (reference sequence).